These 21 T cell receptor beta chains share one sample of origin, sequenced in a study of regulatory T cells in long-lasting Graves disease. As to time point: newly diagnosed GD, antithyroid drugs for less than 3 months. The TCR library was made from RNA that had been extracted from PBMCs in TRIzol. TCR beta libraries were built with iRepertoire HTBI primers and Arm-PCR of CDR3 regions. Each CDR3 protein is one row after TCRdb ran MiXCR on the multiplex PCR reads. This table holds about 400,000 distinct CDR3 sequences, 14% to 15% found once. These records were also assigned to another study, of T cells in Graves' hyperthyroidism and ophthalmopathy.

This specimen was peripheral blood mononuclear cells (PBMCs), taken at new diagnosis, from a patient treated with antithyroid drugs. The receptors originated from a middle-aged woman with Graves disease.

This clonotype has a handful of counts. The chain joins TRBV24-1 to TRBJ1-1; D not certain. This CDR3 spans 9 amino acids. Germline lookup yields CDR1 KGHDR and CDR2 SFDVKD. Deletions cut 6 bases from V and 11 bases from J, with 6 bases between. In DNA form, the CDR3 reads TGTGCCACCAGTTCGAGGGCTTTCTTT. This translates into CATSSRAFF.

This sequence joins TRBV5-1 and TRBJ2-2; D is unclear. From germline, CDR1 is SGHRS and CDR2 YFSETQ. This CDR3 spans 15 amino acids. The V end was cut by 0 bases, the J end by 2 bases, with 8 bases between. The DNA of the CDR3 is TGCGCCAGCAGCTTGGACAAGGCTAACACCGGGGAGCTGTTTTTT. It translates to CASSLDKANTGELFF.

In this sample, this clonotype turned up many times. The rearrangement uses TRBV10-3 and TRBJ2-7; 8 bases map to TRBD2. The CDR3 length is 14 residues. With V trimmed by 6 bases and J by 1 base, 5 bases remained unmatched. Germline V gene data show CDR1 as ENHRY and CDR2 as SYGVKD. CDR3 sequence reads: CAIREREMSYEQYF. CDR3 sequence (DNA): TGTGCCATCAGGGAGCGGGAGATGTCCTACGAGCAGTACTTC.

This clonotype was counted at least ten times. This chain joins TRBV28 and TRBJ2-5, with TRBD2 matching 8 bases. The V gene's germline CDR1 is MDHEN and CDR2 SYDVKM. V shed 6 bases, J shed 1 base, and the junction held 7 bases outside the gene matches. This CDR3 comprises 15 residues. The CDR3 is CASSTLRGGQETQYF. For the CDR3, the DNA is TGTGCCAGCAGCACCCTCCGGGGGGGCCAAGAGACCCAGTACTTC. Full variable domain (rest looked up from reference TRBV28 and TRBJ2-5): DVKVTQSSRYLVKRTGEKVFLECVQDMDHENMFWYRQDPGLGLRLIYFSYDVKMKEKGDIPEGYSVSREKKERFSLILESASTNQTSMYLCASSTLRGGQETQYFGPGTRLLVL.

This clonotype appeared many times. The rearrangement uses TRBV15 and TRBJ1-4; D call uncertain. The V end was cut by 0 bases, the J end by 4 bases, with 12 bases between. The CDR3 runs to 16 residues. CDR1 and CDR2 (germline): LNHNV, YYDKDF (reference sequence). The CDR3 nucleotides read TGTGCCACCAGCAGAGAGGGAGGAACGAATAATGAAAAACTGTTTTTT. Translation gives CATSREGGTNNEKLFF.

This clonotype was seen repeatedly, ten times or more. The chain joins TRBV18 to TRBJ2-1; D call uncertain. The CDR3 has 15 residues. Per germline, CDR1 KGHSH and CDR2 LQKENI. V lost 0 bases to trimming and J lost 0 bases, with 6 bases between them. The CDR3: CASSPPAVSYNEQFF. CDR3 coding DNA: TGTGCCAGCTCACCACCTGCGGTCTCCTACAATGAGCAGTTCTTC.

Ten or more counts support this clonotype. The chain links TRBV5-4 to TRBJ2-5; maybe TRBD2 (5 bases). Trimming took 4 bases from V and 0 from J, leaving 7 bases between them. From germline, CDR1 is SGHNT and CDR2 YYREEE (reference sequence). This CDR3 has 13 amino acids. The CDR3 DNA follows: TGTGCCAGCAGCCGGGGATACCAAGAGACCCAGTACTTC. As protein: CASSRGYQETQYF.

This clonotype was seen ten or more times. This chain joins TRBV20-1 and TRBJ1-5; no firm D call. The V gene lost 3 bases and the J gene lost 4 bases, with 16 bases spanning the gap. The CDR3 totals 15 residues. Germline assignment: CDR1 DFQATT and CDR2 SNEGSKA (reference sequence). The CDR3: CSARPRGSANQPQHF. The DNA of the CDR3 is TGCAGTGCTAGGCCTCGAGGCAGCGCAAATCAGCCCCAGCATTTT.

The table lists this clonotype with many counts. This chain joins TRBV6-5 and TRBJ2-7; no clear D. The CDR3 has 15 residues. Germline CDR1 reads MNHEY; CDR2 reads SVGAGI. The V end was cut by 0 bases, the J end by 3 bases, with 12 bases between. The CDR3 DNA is TGTGCCAGCAGTTACTCGAAGGGCTTGGTCTACGAGCAGTACTTC. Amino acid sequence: CASSYSKGLVYEQYF.

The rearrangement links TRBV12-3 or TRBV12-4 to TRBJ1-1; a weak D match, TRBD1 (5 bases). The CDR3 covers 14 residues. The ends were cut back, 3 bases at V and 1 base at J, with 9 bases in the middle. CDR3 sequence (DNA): TGTGCCAGCAGTTTCAGGGTGGGGAACACTGAAGCTTTCTTT. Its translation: CASSFRVGNTEAFF.

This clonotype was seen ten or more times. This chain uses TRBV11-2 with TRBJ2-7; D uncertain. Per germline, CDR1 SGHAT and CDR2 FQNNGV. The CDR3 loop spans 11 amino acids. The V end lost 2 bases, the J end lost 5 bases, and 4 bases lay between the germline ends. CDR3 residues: CASSLQNEQYF. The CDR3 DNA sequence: TGTGCCAGCAGCTTACAAAACGAGCAGTACTTC.

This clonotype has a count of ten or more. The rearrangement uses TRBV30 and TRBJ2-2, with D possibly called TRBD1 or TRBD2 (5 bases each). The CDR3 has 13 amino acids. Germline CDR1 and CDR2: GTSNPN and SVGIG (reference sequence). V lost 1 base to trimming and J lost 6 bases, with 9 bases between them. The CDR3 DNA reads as TGTGCCTGGAGTGGGGGGAATCCCGGGGAGCTGTTTTTT. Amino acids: CAWSGGNPGELFF.

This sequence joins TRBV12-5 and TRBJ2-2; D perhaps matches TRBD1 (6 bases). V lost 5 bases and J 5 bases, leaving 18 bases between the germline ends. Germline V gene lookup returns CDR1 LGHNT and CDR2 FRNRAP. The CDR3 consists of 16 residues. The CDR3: CASGLRGEIGTGELFF. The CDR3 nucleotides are TGTGCTAGTGGTCTCAGGGGAGAAATAGGGACCGGGGAGCTGTTTTTT.

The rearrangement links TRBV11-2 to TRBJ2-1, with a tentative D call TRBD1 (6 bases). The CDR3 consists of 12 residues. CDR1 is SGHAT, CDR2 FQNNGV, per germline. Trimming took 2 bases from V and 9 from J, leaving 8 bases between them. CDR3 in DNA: TGTGCCAGCAGCTTAACAGGGAGTGAGCAGTTCTTC. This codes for CASSLTGSEQFF.

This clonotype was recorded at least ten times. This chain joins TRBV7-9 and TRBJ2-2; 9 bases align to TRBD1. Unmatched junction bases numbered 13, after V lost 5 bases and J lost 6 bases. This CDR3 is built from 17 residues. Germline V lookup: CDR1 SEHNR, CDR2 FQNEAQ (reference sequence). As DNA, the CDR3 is TGTGCCAGCAGCCCCAAGCGGGACAGGGCTGAGGCCGGGGAGCTGTTTTTT. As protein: CASSPKRDRAEAGELFF.

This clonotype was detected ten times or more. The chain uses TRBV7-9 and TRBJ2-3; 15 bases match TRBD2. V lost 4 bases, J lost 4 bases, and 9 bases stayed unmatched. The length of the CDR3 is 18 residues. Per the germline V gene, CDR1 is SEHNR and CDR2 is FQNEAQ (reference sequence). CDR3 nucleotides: TGTGCCAGCAGCTCTTCGCGGACTAGCGGGAGGGCCGCAGATACGCAGTATTTT. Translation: CASSSSRTSGRAADTQYF.

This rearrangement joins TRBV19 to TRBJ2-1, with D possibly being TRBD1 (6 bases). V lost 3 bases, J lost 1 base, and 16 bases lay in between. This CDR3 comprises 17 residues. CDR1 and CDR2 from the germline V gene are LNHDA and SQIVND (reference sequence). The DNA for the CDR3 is TGTGCCAGTAGTATTCAGGGGCGGGTAGTTTCCTACAATGAGCAGTTCTTC. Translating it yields CASSIQGRVVSYNEQFF.

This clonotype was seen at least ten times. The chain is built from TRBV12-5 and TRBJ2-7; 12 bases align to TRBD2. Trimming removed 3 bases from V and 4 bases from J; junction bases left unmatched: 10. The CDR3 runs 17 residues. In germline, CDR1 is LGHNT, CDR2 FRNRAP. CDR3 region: CASGLRLAGVRSYEQYF. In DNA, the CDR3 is TGTGCTAGTGGTTTAAGACTAGCGGGAGTGAGAAGTTACGAGCAGTACTTC.

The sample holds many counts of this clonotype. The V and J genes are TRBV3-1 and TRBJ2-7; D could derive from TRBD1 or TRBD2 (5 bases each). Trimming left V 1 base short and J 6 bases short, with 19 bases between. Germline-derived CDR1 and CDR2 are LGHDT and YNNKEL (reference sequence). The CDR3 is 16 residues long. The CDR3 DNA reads TGTGCCAGCAGCCAAGTCTCTGGGACCGTCGGTGGCGAGCAGTACTTC. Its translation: CASSQVSGTVGGEQYF.

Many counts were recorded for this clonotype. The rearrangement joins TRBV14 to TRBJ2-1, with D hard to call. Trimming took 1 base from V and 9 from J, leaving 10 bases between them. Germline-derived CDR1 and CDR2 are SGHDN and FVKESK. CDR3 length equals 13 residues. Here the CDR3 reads CASSQVWGLEQFF. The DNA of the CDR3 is TGTGCCAGCAGCCAAGTGTGGGGTCTTGAGCAGTTCTTC.

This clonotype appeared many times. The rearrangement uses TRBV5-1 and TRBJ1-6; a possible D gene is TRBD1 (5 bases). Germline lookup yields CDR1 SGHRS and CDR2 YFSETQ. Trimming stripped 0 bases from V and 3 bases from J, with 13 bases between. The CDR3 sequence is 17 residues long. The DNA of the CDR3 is TGCGCCAGCAGCTTGGTAGCACAGGAGCGCTATAATTCACCCCTCCACTTT. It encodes CASSLVAQERYNSPLHF.